The 21 T cell receptor beta chains below come from one sample, sequenced in a study of monozygotic twins with inflammatory bowel disease. Reprocessing the 5' RACE reads, TCRdb reports a single entry for every CDR3 protein and omits DNA. The table for this sample gives 120,000 to 150,000 distinct CDR3 sequences. The sequencing sample was made of blood. These receptors came from a human donor with ulcerative colitis or Crohn's disease, or a healthy co-twin of an affected twin (not recorded which).

The genes are TRBV4-1 and TRBJ1-1. The CDR3 spans 15 residues. From germline, CDR1 is MGHRA and CDR2 YSYEKL. This chain's CDR3 is CASSQDFRPNTEAFF.

This rearrangement joins TRBV19 to TRBJ2-3; the TRBD1 assignment by TCRdb is unverifiable without DNA. The CDR3 is made up of 14 amino acids. Germline CDR1 and CDR2: LNHDA and SQIVND (reference sequence). CDR3 sequence: CASQVRGSTDTQYF. Combining the CDR3 with reference TRBV19 and TRBJ2-3 gives the whole variable domain DGGITQSPKYLFRKEGQNVTLSCEQNLNHDAMYWYRQDPGQGLRLIYYSQIVNDFQKGDIAEGYSVSREKKESFPLTVTSAQKNPTAFYLCASQVRGSTDTQYFGPGTRLTVL.

V and J are TRBV18 and TRBJ2-5; the D gene TCRdb calls, TRBD2, cannot be checked with no DNA. The CDR3 totals 16 residues. Germline CDR1 and CDR2: KGHSH and LQKENI. CDR3 residues: CASSPNPREGEETQYF. Full variable domain (rest looked up from reference TRBV18 and TRBJ2-5): NAGVMQNPRHLVRRRGQEARLRCSPMKGHSHVYWYRQLPEEGLKFMVYLQKENIIDESGMPKERFSAEFPKEGPSILRIQQVVRGDSAAYFCASSPNPREGEETQYFGPGTRLLVL.

The genes are TRBV7-2 and TRBJ1-5; the D call of TRBD1 rests on TCRdb alone, since no DNA is present to check it. Germline V gene data show CDR1 as SGHTA and CDR2 as FQGNSA. CDR3 length: 16 residues. The CDR3 protein is CASSLVGTGFSQPQHF. The full variable domain, in which reference TRBV7-2 and TRBJ1-5 provide the parts outside the CDR3, is GAGVSQSPSNKVTEKGKDVELRCDPISGHTALYWYRQSLGQGLEFLIYFQGNSAPDKSGLPSDRFSAERTGGSVSTLTIQRTQQEDSAVYLCASSLVGTGFSQPQHFGDGTRLSIL.

The chain recombines TRBV20-1 with TRBJ1-1. CDR1 DFQATT and CDR2 SNEGSKA come from the germline V gene (reference sequence). This CDR3 is 15 amino acids long. This CDR3 is CSASNSGGEDTEAFF.

CDR3 region: CASGLGRTGYNEQFF. The chain links TRBV12-5 to TRBJ2-1; TCRdb's D call of TRBD1 is untestable without DNA. In germline, CDR1 is LGHNT, CDR2 FRNRAP. The CDR3 is made up of 15 amino acids. Drawing the rest from reference TRBV12-5 and TRBJ2-1, the complete variable domain is DARVTQTPRHKVTEMGQEVTMRCQPILGHNTVFWYRQTMMQGLELLAYFRNRAPLDDSGMPKDRFSAEMPDATLATLKIQPSEPRDSAVYFCASGLGRTGYNEQFFGPGTRLTVL.

The gene calls are TRBV10-3 and TRBJ2-3; TCRdb's D gene call, TRBD1, goes unchecked for lack of DNA. Germline V gene sequence: CDR1 ENHRY, CDR2 SYGVKD. The CDR3 covers 13 residues. CDR3 protein: CATTGGDTDTQYF.

This chain links TRBV7-2 with TRBJ1-2; without DNA, the TCRdb call of TRBD1 cannot be checked. Germline V gene lookup returns CDR1 SGHTA and CDR2 FQGNSA. The CDR3 consists of 14 residues. The CDR3 sequence: CASSLRDSSYGYTF.

This sequence joins TRBV2 and TRBJ2-3; TCRdb lists TRBD2, though no DNA is available to test this call. CDR3 length: 18 residues. The germline CDR1 and CDR2 sequences are SNHLY and FYNNEI. CDR3 amino acids: CASSETTTGTPFTDTQYF.

The rearrangement links TRBV7-2 to TRBJ2-5; no DNA is available, so the TRBD2 call from TCRdb remains unchecked. CDR1 is SGHTA and CDR2 is FQGNSA in the germline V gene. CDR3 length equals 16 residues. Here the CDR3 reads CASSPAAGLYQETQYF.

The chain links TRBV20-1 to TRBJ1-2; TCRdb's D call of TRBD1 is untestable without DNA. The CDR3 sequence is 14 residues long. Germline V lookup: CDR1 DFQATT, CDR2 SNEGSKA (reference sequence). CDR3 amino acids: CSARDGGGHYGYTF.

The chain recombines TRBV6-6 with TRBJ1-1. There are 14 residues in the CDR3. CDR1 and CDR2 (germline): MNHNY, SVGAGI (reference sequence). CDR3 residues: CASSYEAANTEAFF.

The chain is built from TRBV18 and TRBJ2-1; the D gene TCRdb calls, TRBD1, cannot be checked with no DNA. CDR3 length equals 15 residues. The germline V gene has CDR1 KGHSH and CDR2 LQKENI. CDR3 in amino acids: CASTMRQGDYNEQFF.

The chain is built from TRBV5-1 and TRBJ2-1; TCRdb picks TRBD1, but there is no DNA to check that call. This CDR3 is 14 amino acids long. Germline values: CDR1 SGHRS, CDR2 YFSETQ. The CDR3 reads CASSLAQEYNEQFF.

This chain connects TRBV5-1 to TRBJ2-7. Germline CDR1 is SGHRS and CDR2 is YFSETQ. This CDR3 has 13 amino acids. The CDR3 sequence is CASSLGVISEQYF.

The chain links TRBV18 to TRBJ2-7; the D gene TCRdb calls, TRBD1, cannot be checked with no DNA. The germline CDR1 and CDR2 sequences are KGHSH and LQKENI. The CDR3 is made up of 16 amino acids. The CDR3: CASSLTGTPFIYEQYF.

The V call is TRBV29-1, the J call TRBJ1-1; TCRdb names TRBD1, which stays unverified in the absence of DNA. This CDR3 region has 12 residues. CDR1 SQVTM and CDR2 ANQGSEA come from the germline V gene. CDR3 sequence reads: CSARDRDDEAFF.

This sequence joins TRBV18 and TRBJ2-1; TCRdb proposes TRBD1, but this gene call is untestable without DNA. The CDR3 covers 17 residues. The germline V gene encodes CDR1 KGHSH and CDR2 LQKENI. The CDR3 here is CASSPPGDRVSYNEQFF.

V is TRBV6-1 and J is TRBJ2-1; TCRdb indicates TRBD1, and absent DNA this call remains unverified. CDR3 size: 16 residues. Germline V gene data show CDR1 as MNHNS and CDR2 as SASEGT. CDR3: CATRTPRGAVGNEQFF.

CDR3 in amino acids: CATQAGAGGAYEQYF. This chain joins TRBV6-1 and TRBJ2-7; TCRdb lists TRBD2, though no DNA is available to test this call. Germline V CDR1 and CDR2: MNHNS, SASEGT. This CDR3 is built from 15 residues.

The J gene is TRBJ2-1, the V gene TRBV27; TCRdb indicates TRBD1, and absent DNA this call remains unverified. The germline V gene has CDR1 MNHEY and CDR2 SMNVEV (reference sequence). This CDR3 is 13 amino acids long. The CDR3 here is CASRGTASQGQFF.